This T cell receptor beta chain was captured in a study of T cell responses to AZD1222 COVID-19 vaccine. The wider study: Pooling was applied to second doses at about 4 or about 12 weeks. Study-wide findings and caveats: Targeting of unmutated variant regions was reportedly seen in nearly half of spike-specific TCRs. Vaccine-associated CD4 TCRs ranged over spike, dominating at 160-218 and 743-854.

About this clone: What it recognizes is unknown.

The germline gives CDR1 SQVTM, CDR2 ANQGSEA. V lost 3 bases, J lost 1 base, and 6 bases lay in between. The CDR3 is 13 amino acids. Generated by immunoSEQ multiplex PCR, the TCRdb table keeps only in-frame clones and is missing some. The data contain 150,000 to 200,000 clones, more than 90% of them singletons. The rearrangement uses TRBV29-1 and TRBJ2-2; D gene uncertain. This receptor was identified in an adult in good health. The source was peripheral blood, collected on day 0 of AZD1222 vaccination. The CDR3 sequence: CSVEEGNTGELFF. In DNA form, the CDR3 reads TGCAGCGTTGAGGAAGGGAACACCGGGGAGCTGTTTTTT.